The 28 T cell receptor beta chains below come from one sample, sequenced in a study of blood T cell repertoires in COVID-19. Using immunoSEQ multiplex PCR, the repertoire was profiled, and TCRdb retains in-frame clones only, with some absent. The profile shows roughly 500,000 clones, roughly 90% of them singletons. The sequenced material came from PBMCs or T cells enriched from blood (not recorded which). These receptors all stem from a woman aged 40 to 55 who had recovered from COVID-19.

The V gene is TRBV19, the J gene TRBJ2-5; possibly TRBD2 for D (5 bases). Germline-derived CDR1 and CDR2 are LNHDA and SQIVND (reference sequence). This CDR3 region has 13 residues. V was trimmed by 1 base and J by 7 bases, leaving 10 bases between them. CDR3 sequence reads: CASSIAERSTQYF. The CDR3 region has the DNA TGTGCCAGTAGTATAGCGGAGCGGTCGACCCAGTACTTC.

This chain joins TRBV5-1 and TRBJ2-7; TRBD2 agrees at 7 bases. Germline values: CDR1 SGHRS, CDR2 YFSETQ. This CDR3 is built from 15 residues. The junction had 7 bases not matched to a gene; V was cut back by 2 bases and J by 2 bases. The CDR3 coding sequence is TGCGCCAGCAGCTTTGGCGGGAGCTACACCTACGAGCAGTACTTC. Protein: CASSFGGSYTYEQYF.

The rearrangement uses TRBV6-5 and TRBJ1-2, with TRBD1 as a possible D gene (5 bases). CDR1 is MNHEY and CDR2 is SVGAGI in the germline V gene. The CDR3 has 14 residues. V was clipped by 4 bases and J by 3 bases, with 12 bases between them. The DNA for the CDR3 is TGTGCCAGCAGTTTAGCAGGGATAGACTATGGCTACACCTTC. Translation: CASSLAGIDYGYTF.

The chain is built from TRBV5-6 and TRBJ1-2, with 7 nucleotides matching TRBD1. This CDR3 is built from 13 residues. Germline lookup yields CDR1 SGHDT and CDR2 YYEEEE. The V gene end was trimmed by 0 bases and the J gene end by 8 bases; junction bases not matched to a gene: 4. The CDR3 sequence is CASSLGRGSGYTF. The CDR3 bases are TGTGCCAGCAGCTTGGGCAGGGGGAGCGGCTACACCTTC.

This clone was detected a few times. This chain joins TRBV5-5 and TRBJ2-7, with D perhaps matching TRBD1 (7 bases). CDR1 and CDR2 (germline): SGHKS, YYEKEE (reference sequence). Trimming took 5 bases from V and 0 from J, leaving 21 bases between them. This CDR3 is built from 17 residues. CDR3 in amino acids: CASRPTGGQIISYEQYF. Here the CDR3 DNA reads TGTGCCAGCAGGCCGACCGGGGGACAGATTATCTCCTACGAGCAGTACTTC. The entire variable domain, with the rest obtained from reference TRBV5-5 and TRBJ2-7, is as follows: DAGVTQSPTHLIKTRGQQVTLRCSPISGHKSVSWYQQVLGQGPQFIFQYYEKEERGRGNFPDRFSARQFPNYSSELNVNALLLGDSALYLCASRPTGGQIISYEQYFGPGTRLTVT.

The chain is built from TRBV9 and TRBJ2-7, with TRBD2 matching over 15 bases. Trimming removed 5 bases from V and 4 bases from J; junction bases left unmatched: 4. This CDR3 spans 15 amino acids. Germline lookup yields CDR1 SGDLS and CDR2 YYNGEE. The CDR3 nucleotides are TGTGCCAGCAGTCTGGGGACTAGCGGGAGGTACGAGCAGTACTTC. Translated: CASSLGTSGRYEQYF.

V gene TRBV27 combines with J gene TRBJ2-4, with 8 bases fitting TRBD2. With V trimmed by 8 bases and J by 6 bases, 6 bases remained unmatched. The CDR3 sequence is 13 residues long. Per the germline V gene, CDR1 is MNHEY and CDR2 is SMNVEV (reference sequence). For the CDR3, the DNA is TGTGCCAGCGCCGGGGGGGTCAGAAACATTCAGTACTTC. The encoded protein is CASAGGVRNIQYF.

This clone was found once. J is TRBJ1-1 and V is TRBV11-2; 10 bases fit TRBD1. The J segment lost 6 bases and the V segment lost 2 bases, leaving 12 bases of the junction unmatched. This CDR3 is built from 17 residues. The germline V gene encodes CDR1 SGHAT and CDR2 FQNNGV. The CDR3 DNA follows: TGTGCCAGCAGCTTAATCTTTTATCGGACAGGGGGTTCTGAAGCTTTCTTT. Its translation: CASSLIFYRTGGSEAFF.

The sample holds one count of this clone. This sequence joins TRBV15 and TRBJ2-3, with TRBD2 matching 12 bases. The V and J ends lost 5 bases and 4 bases, in that order; junction bases with no gene match: 4. There are 15 residues in the CDR3. Germline V gives CDR1 LNHNV, CDR2 YYDKDF (reference sequence). Here the CDR3 reads CATSLLAGGPDTQYF. CDR3 DNA sequence: TGTGCCACCAGCCTACTAGCGGGAGGACCAGATACGCAGTATTTT.

This clone was seen just once. CDR3 in amino acids: CASSTSLGDTGELFF. In DNA form, the CDR3 reads TGCGCCAGCAGTACGAGTTTAGGGGACACCGGGGAGCTGTTTTTT. V usage is TRBV10-1 and J usage is TRBJ2-2; possibly TRBD1 for D (5 bases). CDR3 length: 15 amino acids. Trimming took 5 bases from V and 3 from J, leaving 13 bases between them. Germline CDR1 is WNHNN and CDR2 is SYGVQD (reference sequence).

The genes are TRBV11-2 and TRBJ1-2, with 8 bases aligning to TRBD1. V was pared by 5 bases and J by 4 bases, with 15 bases of the junction left unmatched. CDR1 and CDR2 from the germline V gene are SGHAT and FQNNGV. This CDR3 contains 17 residues. The CDR3 reads CASSLVPGTGMLYGYTF. In DNA form, the CDR3 reads TGTGCCAGCAGCCTGGTGCCCGGGACAGGAATGCTCTATGGCTACACCTTC. The full variable domain, its missing parts supplied by reference TRBV11-2 and TRBJ1-2, is EAGVAQSPRYKIIEKRQSVAFWCNPISGHATLYWYQQILGQGPKLLIQFQNNGVVDDSQLPKDRFSAERLKGVDSTLKIQPAKLEDSAVYLCASSLVPGTGMLYGYTFGSGTRLTVV.

A single count supports this clone. J is TRBJ2-7 and V is TRBV7-8; TRBD2 matches 7 bases. The CDR3 extends over 16 amino acids. After removal of 5 bases from V and 2 bases from J, the junction contained 12 bases not matched to a gene. Germline CDR1 SGHVS, CDR2 FQNEAQ. CDR3 sequence (DNA): TGTGCCAGCAGCCTGGCGGGAGTAATCAGGACCTACGAGCAGTACTTC. The encoded protein is CASSLAGVIRTYEQYF.

The chain joins TRBV12-5 to TRBJ1-1, with unresolved D. Trimming stripped 2 bases from V and 7 bases from J, with 5 bases between. Germline lookup yields CDR1 LGHNT and CDR2 FRNRAP. The CDR3 is 11 amino acids. This CDR3 is CASGLSREAFF. Written as DNA, the CDR3 is TGTGCTAGTGGTTTGTCGCGTGAAGCTTTCTTT.

The genes are TRBV18 and TRBJ1-6; D ambiguous. The CDR3 totals 15 residues. The germline V gene encodes CDR1 KGHSH and CDR2 LQKENI. Trimming cost V 4 bases and J 7 bases, with 14 bases left between them. CDR3 region: CASSLFYGENSPLHF. CDR3 DNA: TGTGCCAGCTCACTTTTCTACGGGGAGAATTCACCCCTCCACTTT.

This clone was counted a single time. The chain links TRBV15 to TRBJ2-7; 8 nucleotides match TRBD1. Germline CDR1 is LNHNV and CDR2 is YYDKDF (reference sequence). The CDR3 is 15 amino acids. After removal of 1 base from V and 5 bases from J, the junction contained 7 bases not matched to a gene. The CDR3 sequence: CATSRGPRTGNEQYF. In DNA form, the CDR3 reads TGTGCCACCAGCAGAGGCCCCCGGACAGGGAACGAGCAGTACTTC.

V and J are TRBV4-3 and TRBJ2-3; TRBD2 is a possible D gene (5 bases). There are 15 residues in the CDR3. Per germline, CDR1 LGHNA and CDR2 YSLEER. The ends were cut back, 0 bases at V and 3 bases at J, with 10 bases in the middle. CDR3 DNA sequence: TGCGCCAGCAGCCAAGATGCAGGCGGGACAGATACGCAGTATTTT. The encoded protein is CASSQDAGGTDTQYF.

The chain joins TRBV6-2 or TRBV6-3 to TRBJ2-7; D call uncertain. This CDR3 is built from 12 residues. CDR1 and CDR2 from the germline V gene are MNHEY and SVGEGT. Trimming pared 1 base from V and 2 bases from J, leaving 3 bases between. CDR3 sequence: CASSYYTYEQYF. Written as DNA, the CDR3 is TGTGCCAGCAGTTACTACACCTACGAGCAGTACTTC.

V usage is TRBV21-1 and J usage is TRBJ2-1; no DNA check was done on the table's D call, TRBD2. TRBV21-1 is a pseudogene locus. The CDR3 length is 11 residues. CDR3 sequence (DNA): TGTGCCAGACACTTCCTCGGACGGGGGTTCTTC. Protein: CARHFLGRGFF.

J is TRBJ1-2 and V is TRBV7-8; TRBD1 matches at 10 bases. Germline-derived CDR1 and CDR2 are SGHVS and FQNEAQ. The J segment lost 7 bases and the V segment lost 5 bases, leaving 10 bases of the junction unmatched. The CDR3 is 15 amino acids. The CDR3 sequence is CASSIRDRGNGGYTF. The CDR3 coding sequence is TGTGCCAGCAGCATCCGGGACAGGGGTAATGGTGGCTACACCTTC.

Here the CDR3 DNA reads TGTGCCAGCAGCCCGGACAGGTTCTCCTACGAGCAGTACTTC. Translation: CASSPDRFSYEQYF. This chain uses TRBV7-2 with TRBJ2-7, with TRBD1 identical over 7 bases. This CDR3 comprises 14 residues. CDR1 is SGHTA and CDR2 is FQGNSA in the germline V gene. The V gene end was trimmed by 5 bases and the J gene end by 0 bases; junction bases not matched to a gene: 4.

The V call is TRBV5-4, the J call TRBJ2-2, with TRBD1 matching over 7 bases. This CDR3 is built from 15 residues. With 4 bases clipped from V and 7 bases from J, the junction kept 10 bases outside the gene matches. CDR1 SGHNT and CDR2 YYREEE come from the germline V gene (reference sequence). The DNA for the CDR3 is TGTGCCAGCAGCCCGGGACAGATTGGTATCGGGGAGCTGTTTTTT. Translating it yields CASSPGQIGIGELFF.

The genes are TRBV2 and TRBJ1-2; 11 bases match TRBD1. This CDR3 is 16 amino acids long. The germline V gene has CDR1 SNHLY and CDR2 FYNNEI. V lost 4 bases to trimming and J lost 4 bases; unmatched junction nucleotides: 8. The chain's CDR3 is CASSGPDRGLIYGYTF. CDR3 bases: TGTGCCAGCAGTGGACCGGACAGGGGGCTAATCTATGGCTACACCTTC. The entire variable domain, with the rest obtained from reference TRBV2 and TRBJ1-2, is as follows: EPEVTQTPSHQVTQMGQEVILRCVPISNHLYFYWYRQILGQKVEFLVSFYNNEISEKSEIFDDQFSVERPDGSNFTLKIRSTKLEDSAMYFCASSGPDRGLIYGYTFGSGTRLTVV.

This clone was seen a few times. The rearrangement uses TRBV11-3 and TRBJ1-4, with TRBD1 matching over 10 bases. The J segment lost 6 bases and the V segment lost 5 bases, leaving 3 bases of the junction unmatched. The CDR3 covers 14 residues. Germline V gene lookup returns CDR1 SGHNT and CDR2 YENEEA. This chain's CDR3 is CASSVGTGDEKLFF. For the CDR3, the DNA is TGTGCCAGCAGCGTGGGGACAGGGGATGAAAAACTGTTTTTT.

The chain uses TRBV24-1 and TRBJ1-5; D is perhaps TRBD1 (6 bases). This CDR3 has 16 residues. Germline loops: CDR1 KGHDR, CDR2 SFDVKD. Between the trimmed V and J ends, which lost 3 bases and 7 bases, there was a span of 18 bases. CDR3 protein: CATSDRRWAGDQPQHF. CDR3 nucleotide sequence: TGTGCCACCAGTGATAGGCGGTGGGCAGGGGACCAGCCCCAGCATTTT.

This clone was seen a single time. The V gene is TRBV20-1, the J gene TRBJ1-1, with a weak D call TRBD1 (5 bases). The ends were cut back, 3 bases at V and 7 bases at J, with 9 bases in the middle. Germline CDR1 DFQATT, CDR2 SNEGSKA (reference sequence). The CDR3 consists of 11 residues. CDR3 sequence: CSARKGIEAFF. The CDR3 region has the DNA TGCAGTGCTAGGAAGGGGATTGAAGCTTTCTTT.

CDR3 bases: TGTGCCATCAGTGACGACAATGAGCAGTTCTTC. It is translated as CAISDDNEQFF. This chain uses TRBV10-3 with TRBJ2-1; no definite D call. This CDR3 has 11 residues. The V end lost 3 bases, the J end lost 5 bases, and 2 bases lay between the germline ends. CDR1 and CDR2 (germline): ENHRY, SYGVKD.

The gene calls are TRBV15 and TRBJ1-1; maybe TRBD1 (6 bases). Trimming removed 6 bases at V and 8 bases at J, with 16 bases between. CDR3 length: 13 residues. The V gene's germline CDR1 is LNHNV and CDR2 YYDKDF (reference sequence). The CDR3 region has the DNA TGTGCCACCAGACAGGGAATCGAGGGGGAAGCTTTCTTT. This encodes CATRQGIEGEAFF.

The V gene is TRBV5-8, the J gene TRBJ1-2; D unclear. Germline V lookup: CDR1 SGHTS, CDR2 YDEGEE. Trimming shortened V by 4 bases and J by 8 bases, and 18 bases separated the two germline ends. The CDR3 length is 14 residues. CDR3 bases: TGTGCCAGCAGCCCCAGTCCGGGCGGGGAAGGCTACACCTTC. As protein: CASSPSPGGEGYTF. Full variable domain (missing parts from reference TRBV5-8 and TRBJ1-2): EAGVTQSPTHLIKTRGQQATLRCSPISGHTSVYWYQQALGLGLQFLLWYDEGEERNRGNFPPRFSGRQFPNYSSELNVNALELEDSALYLCASSPSPGGEGYTFGSGTRLTVV.